One T cell receptor beta chain is described in this entry. CDR1 is MGHDK, CDR2 SYGVNS, per germline. The CDR3 loop spans 14 amino acids. Trimming left V 4 bases short and J 0 bases short, with 7 bases between. This sample is part of a study of immune evolution from preneoplasia to lung adenocarcinoma. Sequencing used immunoSEQ multiplex PCR; TCRdb keeps in-frame clones, though not all of them. The sample lists 4,900 or so clones, approximately 91% seen once, with approximately 2% in the top ten. The receptor comes from a person aged 70 to 85 with lung adenocarcinoma. V is TRBV25-1 and J is TRBJ1-5; no definite D call. Sequenced: FFPE atypical adenomatous hyperplasia tissue from the lung. Sample subset: atypical adenomatous hyperplasia (AAH), lung preneoplasia. The CDR3 sequence: CASSGPGSNQPQHF. CDR3 nucleotide sequence: TGTGCCAGCAGTGGGCCAGGTAGCAATCAGCCCCAGCATTTT.